What follows are 8 T cell receptor beta chains derived from one specimen sequenced in a study of CD8+CD57+ T cells in acquired aplastic anemia. All patients picked for sequencing had shown, by flow cytometry, an expansion of CD8+CD57+ cells. It was genomic DNA that served as the template for profiling TCR beta VDJ and CDR3. One entry per CDR3 protein, called by TCRdb with MiXCR from the reads. The sample includes about 270,000 distinct CDR3 sequences, around 82% seen only once; the top ten take 40% to 55%. Sequencing was done on a sample of sorted CD4+, CD8+, or CD8+CD57+ T cells (not recorded which) from PBMCs. Receptors originate from a human donor with aplastic anemia.

The chain carries TRBV7-8 and TRBJ1-1; D is possibly TRBD1 (5 bases). In germline, CDR1 is SGHVS, CDR2 FQNEAQ. The CDR3 consists of 15 residues. V was shortened by 0 bases and J by 13 bases, with 21 bases between the two germline ends. CDR3 protein: CASSLALGRDTQDFF. The CDR3, as DNA: TGTGCCAGCAGCTTAGCTCTGGGACGGGATACGCAGGATTTCTTT.

About this clonotype: One junction end disagrees with the germline gene, perhaps due to a read error. The genes are TRBV19 and TRBJ1-5, with unresolved D. The germline gives CDR1 LNHDA, CDR2 SQIVND (reference sequence). CDR3 length: 15 amino acids. CDR3 loop: CASSVTSAPGHAQYF. The CDR3 DNA reads as TGTGCCAGTAGTGTGACTAGCGCCCCCGGCCATGCGCAGTACTTT. The full variable domain, completed using reference TRBV19 and TRBJ1-5, is DGGITQSPKYLFRKEGQNVTLSCEQNLNHDAMYWYRQDPGQGLRLIYYSQIVNDFQKGDIAEGYSVSREKKESFPLTVTSAQKNPTAFYLCASSVTSAPGHAQYFGDGTRLSIL.

About this clonotype: Mismatch with germline at one junction end may stem from a read error. This chain connects TRBV9 to TRBJ2-3; either TRBD1 or TRBD2 may supply D (6 bases each). Germline V gives CDR1 SGDLS, CDR2 YYNGEE. The CDR3 spans 13 residues. The CDR3 nucleotides read TGTGCCAGCGGGAGAGGGGGGAACATTACGCAGTTTTTT. It specifies CASGRGGNITQFF.

A remark on this clonotype: The DNA is left out, because the CDR3 cannot be placed on it with certainty; the CDR3 is given as TCRdb lists it. This sequence joins TRBV7-9 and TRBJ2-1; TRBD1, as called in the table, went unchecked against the DNA. Germline V gene lookup returns CDR1 SEHNR and CDR2 FQNEAQ (reference sequence). Both ends counted, the CDR3 spans 16 residues. CDR3 protein: CASSKKAGELFFGQFF.

The chain employs TRBV7-3 and TRBJ1-1; D call uncertain. V lost 5 bases to trimming and J lost 1 base, with 8 bases between them. Germline lookup yields CDR1 SGHTA and CDR2 FQGTGA. The CDR3 is 13 amino acids. The CDR3 reads CASSVVTNTEAFF. CDR3 in DNA: TGTGCCAGCAGCGTAGTCACGAACACTGAAGCTTTCTTT.

Remarks on this clonotype: Given the absence of the conserved phenylalanine or tryptophan at the CDR3 end, a read error is likely. It is unclear where the CDR3 begins or ends on the DNA, so no DNA is shown, and the CDR3 is as TCRdb lists it. This chain connects TRBV7-9 to TRBJ1-1. Counting both end residues, the CDR3 totals 12 amino acids. Germline CDR1 reads SEHNR; CDR2 reads FQNEAQ (reference sequence). The CDR3 sequence: CASSFQRSGGIY.

A note on this clonotype: One end of the junction is discordant with germline, which a read error may explain. The V gene is TRBV7-2, the J gene TRBJ2-7, with a weak D call TRBD2 (5 bases). Germline V CDR1 and CDR2: SGHTA, FQGNSA. CDR3 length: 15 amino acids. The CDR3 loop is CASSLAESAAYEQYF. DNA of the CDR3: TGTGCCAGCAGCCTAGCCGAAAGTGCGGCTTACGAGCAGTACTTC.

The sample holds a few counts of this clonotype. The chain couples TRBV19 to TRBJ1-2; TRBD1 aligns across 9 bases. J was trimmed by 7 bases and V by 5 bases; bases with no gene match: 5. CDR1 is LNHDA, CDR2 SQIVND, per germline (reference sequence). The CDR3 length is 13 residues. The CDR3 region is CASSVQGAVGYTF. In DNA, the CDR3 is TGTGCCAGTAGTGTACAGGGGGCGGTTGGCTACACCTTC. Drawing the rest from reference TRBV19 and TRBJ1-2, the complete variable domain is DGGITQSPKYLFRKEGQNVTLSCEQNLNHDAMYWYRQDPGQGLRLIYYSQIVNDFQKGDIAEGYSVSREKKESFPLTVTSAQKNPTAFYLCASSVQGAVGYTFGSGTRLTVV.